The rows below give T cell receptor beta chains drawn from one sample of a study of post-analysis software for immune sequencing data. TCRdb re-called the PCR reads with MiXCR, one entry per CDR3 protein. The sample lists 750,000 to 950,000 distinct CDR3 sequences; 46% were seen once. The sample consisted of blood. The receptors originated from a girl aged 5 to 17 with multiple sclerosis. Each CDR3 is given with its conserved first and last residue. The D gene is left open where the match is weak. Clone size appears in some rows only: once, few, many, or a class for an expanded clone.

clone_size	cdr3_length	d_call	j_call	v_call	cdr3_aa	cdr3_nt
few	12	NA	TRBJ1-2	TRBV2	CASSGQRLGYTF	TGTGCCAGCAGTGGGCAGCGACTTGGCTACACCTTC
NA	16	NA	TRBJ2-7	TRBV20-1	CSARSVSSEVGYEQYF	TGCAGTGCTAGATCCGTCTCTAGCGAGGTCGGGTACGAGCAGTACTTC
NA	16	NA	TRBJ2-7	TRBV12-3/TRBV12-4	CASSLRTVSKSYEQYF	TGTGCCAGCAGTTTACGGACCGTAAGTAAATCCTACGAGCAGTACTTC
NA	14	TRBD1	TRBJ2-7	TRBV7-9	CASSRTLTGGEQYF	TGTGCCAGCAGCCGGACCCTGACAGGGGGCGAGCAGTACTTC
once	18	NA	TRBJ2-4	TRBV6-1	CASSTGTFGGEAKNIQYF	TGTGCCAGCAGTACGGGGACGTTCGGGGGTGAGGCCAAAAACATTCAGTACTTC
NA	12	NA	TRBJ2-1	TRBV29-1	CSSTGNYNEQFF	TGCAGCTCAACAGGAAATTACAATGAGCAGTTCTTC
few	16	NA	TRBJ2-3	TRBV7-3	CASSLMPQGSTDTQYF	TGTGCCAGCAGCCTTATGCCCCAGGGGAGCACAGATACGCAGTATTTT
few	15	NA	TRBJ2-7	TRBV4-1	CASSHGAGSSYEQYF	TGCGCCAGCAGCCATGGGGCCGGGTCGTCCTACGAGCAGTACTTC
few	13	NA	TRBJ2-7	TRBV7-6	CASSSAETYEQYF	TGTGCCAGCAGCTCAGCGGAAACCTACGAGCAGTACTTC
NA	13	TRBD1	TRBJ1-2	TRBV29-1	CSAEDRGPFGYTF	TGCAGCGCAGAGGACAGGGGGCCCTTTGGCTACACCTTC
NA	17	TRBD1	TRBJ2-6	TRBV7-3	CASGQRTGGFGANVRTF	TGTGCCAGCGGCCAAAGGACAGGGGGCTTTGGGGCCAACGTCCGGACTTTC
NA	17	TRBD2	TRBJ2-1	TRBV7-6	CASSLVGTSGGDNEQFF	TGTGCCAGCAGCTTAGTTGGGACTAGCGGGGGAGACAATGAGCAGTTCTTC
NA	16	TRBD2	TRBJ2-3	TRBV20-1	CSVSGVPHFSTDTQYF	TGCAGTGTTAGCGGGGTCCCACATTTTAGCACAGATACGCAGTATTTT